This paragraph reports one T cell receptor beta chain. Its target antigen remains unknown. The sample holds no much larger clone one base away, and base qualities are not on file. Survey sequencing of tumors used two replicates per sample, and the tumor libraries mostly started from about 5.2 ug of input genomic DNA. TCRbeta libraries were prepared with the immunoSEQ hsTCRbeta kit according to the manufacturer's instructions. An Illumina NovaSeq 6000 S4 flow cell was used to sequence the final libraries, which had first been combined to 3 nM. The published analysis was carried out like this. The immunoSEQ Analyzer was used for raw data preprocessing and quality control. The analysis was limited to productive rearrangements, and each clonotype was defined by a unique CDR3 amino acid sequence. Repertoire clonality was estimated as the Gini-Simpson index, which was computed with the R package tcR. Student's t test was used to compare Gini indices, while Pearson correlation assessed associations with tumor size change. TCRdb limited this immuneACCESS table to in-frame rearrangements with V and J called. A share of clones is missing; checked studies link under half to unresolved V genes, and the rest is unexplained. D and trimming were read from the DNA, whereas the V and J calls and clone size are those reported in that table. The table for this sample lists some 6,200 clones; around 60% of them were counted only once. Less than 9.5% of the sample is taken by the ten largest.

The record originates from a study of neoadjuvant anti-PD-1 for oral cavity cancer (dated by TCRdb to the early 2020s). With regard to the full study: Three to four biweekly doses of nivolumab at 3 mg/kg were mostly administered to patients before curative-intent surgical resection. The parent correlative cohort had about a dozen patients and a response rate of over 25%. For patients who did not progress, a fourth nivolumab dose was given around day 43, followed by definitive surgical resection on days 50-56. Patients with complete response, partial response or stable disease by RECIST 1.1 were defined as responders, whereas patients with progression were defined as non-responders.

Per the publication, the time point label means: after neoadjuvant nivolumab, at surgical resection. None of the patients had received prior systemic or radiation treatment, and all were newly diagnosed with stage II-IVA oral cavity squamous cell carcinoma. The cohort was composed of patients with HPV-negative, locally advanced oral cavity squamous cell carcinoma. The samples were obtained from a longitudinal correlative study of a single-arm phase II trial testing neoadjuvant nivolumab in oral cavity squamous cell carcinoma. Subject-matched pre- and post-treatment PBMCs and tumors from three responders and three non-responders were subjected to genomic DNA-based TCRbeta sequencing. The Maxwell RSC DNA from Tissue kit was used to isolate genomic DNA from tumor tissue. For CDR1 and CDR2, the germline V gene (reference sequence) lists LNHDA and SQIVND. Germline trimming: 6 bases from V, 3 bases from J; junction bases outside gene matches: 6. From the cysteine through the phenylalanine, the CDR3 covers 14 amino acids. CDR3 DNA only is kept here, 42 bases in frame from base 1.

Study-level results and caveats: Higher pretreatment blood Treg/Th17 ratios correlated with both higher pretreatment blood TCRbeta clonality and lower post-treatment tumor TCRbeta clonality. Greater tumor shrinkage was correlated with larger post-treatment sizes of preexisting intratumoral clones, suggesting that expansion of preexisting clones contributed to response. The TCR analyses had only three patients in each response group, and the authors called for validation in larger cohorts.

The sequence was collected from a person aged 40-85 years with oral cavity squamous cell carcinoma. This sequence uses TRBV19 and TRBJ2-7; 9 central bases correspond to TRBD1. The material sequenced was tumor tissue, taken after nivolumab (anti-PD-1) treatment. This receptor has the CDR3 CASSPTGGVYEQYF. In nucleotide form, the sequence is TGTGCCAGTAGCCCGACAGGGGGAGTCTACGAGCAGTACTTC.